This entry lists 32 T cell receptor beta chains sequenced from one sample in a study of T cells after yellow fever vaccination. TCRdb used MiXCR to reprocess the 5' RACE reads, holding one entry per CDR3 protein. The table lists hundreds of thousands of distinct CDR3 sequences, approximately 13% of them singletons. Specimen: PBMCs, collected on the day of the yellow fever booster vaccination. All receptors derive from a man younger than 45 who received the YFV17D yellow fever vaccine.

This clonotype was recorded a few times. This chain links TRBV6-1 with TRBJ2-7; unclear D gene. This CDR3 is 13 amino acids long. The germline gives CDR1 MNHNS, CDR2 SASEGT. V lost 4 bases to trimming and J lost 0 bases, with 7 bases between them. The CDR3 DNA sequence: TGTGCCAGCAGTGCTCGATTCTCCTACGAGCAGTACTTC. Translated, it gives CASSARFSYEQYF.

This clonotype showed up just a few times. V and J are TRBV6-1 and TRBJ2-1; 9 positions agree with TRBD2. Germline values: CDR1 MNHNS, CDR2 SASEGT. Trimming removed 5 bases from V and 4 bases from J; junction bases left unmatched: 6. This CDR3 comprises 15 residues. The CDR3 reads CASSPGTSLYNEQFF. Written as DNA, the CDR3 is TGTGCCAGCAGTCCCGGGACTAGCTTATACAATGAGCAGTTCTTC.

A single count supports this clonotype. The chain employs TRBV7-6 and TRBJ1-1; tentative D call: TRBD1 (5 bases). V shed 3 bases and J shed 2 bases, with 10 bases lying between them. Looked up from germline, CDR1 is SGHVS and CDR2 is FNYEAQ. CDR3 length: 14 amino acids. CDR3 DNA: TGTGCCAGCAGCTTTGGGGACGGTAACACTGAAGCTTTCTTT. This gives the protein CASSFGDGNTEAFF.

This clonotype has ten or more counts. An end of the junction does not agree with germline; a read error may underlie this. The chain couples TRBV7-2 to TRBJ2-5; the D call may be TRBD1 or TRBD2 (6 bases each). CDR1 SGHTA and CDR2 FQGNSA come from the germline V gene. CDR3 length: 15 residues. This CDR3 is CASSLGGRGGETQYF. The DNA for the CDR3 is TGCGCCAGCAGCTTGGGTGGCAGGGGAGGAGAGACCCAGTACTTC.

This chain connects TRBV7-9 to TRBJ2-3; TRBD1 matches 8 bases. CDR3 length: 14 residues. Trimming took 7 bases from V and 5 from J; bases not matched to a gene: 8. Germline CDR1 is SEHNR and CDR2 is FQNEAQ (reference sequence). CDR3 in amino acids: CASTPWTGKDTQYF. CDR3 bases: TGTGCCAGCACCCCTTGGACAGGGAAAGATACGCAGTATTTT.

This clonotype has just a few counts. The rearrangement uses TRBV4-3 and TRBJ1-4; D unresolved. CDR1 and CDR2 (germline): LGHNA, YSLEER. This CDR3 has 15 residues. Trimming shortened V by 4 bases and J by 7 bases, and 16 bases separated the two germline ends. The CDR3 loop is CASSLRPQPGEKLFF. CDR3 DNA sequence: TGCGCCAGCAGCCTCAGACCCCAACCGGGTGAAAAACTGTTTTTT.

This clonotype appeared a few times. The CDR3 region has the DNA TGTGCCAGCAGACAACCTGGACTAGCCACTAGAGCCTACAATGAGCAGTTCTTC. Amino acids: CASRQPGLATRAYNEQFF. The V gene is TRBV11-2, the J gene TRBJ2-1; TRBD2 matches 8 bases. Germline-derived CDR1 and CDR2 are SGHAT and FQNNGV. Unmatched junction bases numbered 15, after V lost 6 bases and J lost 2 bases. CDR3 size: 18 residues.

This clonotype has more than one count but fewer than ten. V gene TRBV20-1 combines with J gene TRBJ1-1, with TRBD1 matching 9 bases. V lost 0 bases, J lost 2 bases, and 10 bases stayed unmatched. Per the germline V gene, CDR1 is DFQATT and CDR2 is SNEGSKA (reference sequence). This CDR3 is built from 17 residues. CDR3 nucleotide sequence: TGCAGTGCTAGAGATTGGAGGACAGGGGTGACCAACACTGAAGCTTTCTTT. The encoded protein is CSARDWRTGVTNTEAFF.

About this clonotype: A read error may account for a junction end that differs from germline. V usage is TRBV7-9 and J usage is TRBJ2-1, with D perhaps matching TRBD2 (6 bases). CDR1 SEHNR and CDR2 FQNEAQ come from the germline V gene (reference sequence). This CDR3 contains 13 residues. The CDR3 DNA follows: TGTGCCCTCATAGATAAACTAGCTAATGTGCAGTTCTTC. Residues: CALIDKLANVQFF.

CDR3 nucleotides: TGTGCCAGCAGTTACTGGTCCCTAAGCTCTGGGGCCAACGTCCTGACTTTC. This codes for CASSYWSLSSGANVLTF. This rearrangement joins TRBV6-2 or TRBV6-3 to TRBJ2-6; D uncertain. Germline V gene data show CDR1 as MNHEY and CDR2 as SVGEGT. V lost 1 base and J lost 0, with 10 bases in between. This CDR3 is 17 amino acids long.

Only a few counts were recorded for this clonotype. The chain combines TRBV7-6 with TRBJ2-2; 9 bases map to TRBD2. V was clipped by 4 bases and J by 7 bases; unmatched bases: 7. The CDR3 loop spans 15 amino acids. The germline V gene encodes CDR1 SGHVS and CDR2 FNYEAQ. CDR3 DNA: TGTGCCAGCAGCTCCGTAGCGGGAGCGGACGGGGAGCTGTTTTTT. It encodes CASSSVAGADGELFF.

The V gene is TRBV20-1, the J gene TRBJ2-5, with a tentative D call TRBD2 (5 bases). Trimming left V 7 bases short and J 3 bases short, with 12 bases between. The CDR3 loop spans 12 amino acids. Germline CDR1 and CDR2: DFQATT and SNEGSKA (reference sequence). The CDR3 spells CSVGNGEETQYF. CDR3 coding DNA: TGCAGTGTCGGGAACGGAGAAGAGACCCAGTACTTC.

This clonotype was observed many times. The chain combines TRBV7-3 with TRBJ2-7; D is uncertain. V dropped 1 base and J dropped 6 bases, with 16 bases sitting between them. This CDR3 comprises 15 residues. CDR1 and CDR2 (germline): SGHTA, FQGTGA. In DNA, the CDR3 is TGTGCCAGCAGCTTAAATTCCCCTGGGCTAGGCGAGCAGTACTTC. Translation: CASSLNSPGLGEQYF.

This clonotype was seen a handful of times. The chain uses TRBV20-1 and TRBJ2-3; TRBD2 matches at 8 bases. CDR3 length equals 13 residues. CDR1 is DFQATT, CDR2 SNEGSKA, per germline (reference sequence). The CDR3 DNA follows: TGCAGCCCCCCTCGGGGGGGAGGGAATACGCAGTATTTT. Amino acid sequence: CSPPRGGGNTQYF.

The chain recombines TRBV6-1 with TRBJ2-7; D ambiguous. Germline CDR1 reads MNHNS; CDR2 reads SASEGT. The V end lost 8 bases, the J end lost 4 bases, and 18 bases lay between the germline ends. The CDR3 loop spans 14 amino acids. CDR3 sequence (DNA): TGTGCCAGCCGCGAACCGACCTTACCTTACGAGCAGTACTTC. Translated: CASREPTLPYEQYF.

The chain carries TRBV12-3 or TRBV12-4 and TRBJ2-4, with D unresolved. The CDR3 consists of 20 residues. V lost 4 bases, J lost 2 bases, and 27 bases lay in between. CDR3 nucleotide sequence: TGTGCCAGCAGTTCGTTTCTCGGCCTTGGGCGGACGGGCTCCAAAAACATTCAGTACTTC. Translation: CASSSFLGLGRTGSKNIQYF.

J is TRBJ2-7 and V is TRBV12-3 or TRBV12-4; D may correspond to TRBD1 or TRBD2 (5 bases each). Trimming shortened V by 7 bases and J by 2 bases, and 15 bases separated the two germline ends. This CDR3 contains 14 residues. In DNA form, the CDR3 reads TGTGCCAGCACCATCTGGGGGTTGGCCTACGAGCAGTACTTC. Translation: CASTIWGLAYEQYF.

This clonotype was seen only a few times. This chain links TRBV11-2 with TRBJ2-7; D is possibly TRBD2 (6 bases). Between the trimmed V and J ends, which lost 2 bases and 2 bases, there was a span of 22 bases. Germline assignment: CDR1 SGHAT and CDR2 FQNNGV. The CDR3 runs to 18 residues. CDR3 sequence (DNA): TGTGCCAGCAGCTTACCCGGCATGGGGCTAGCGACTACCTACGAGCAGTACTTC. This codes for CASSLPGMGLATTYEQYF.

This clonotype appeared a few times. This rearrangement joins TRBV6-2 or TRBV6-3 to TRBJ2-1; TRBD2 aligns across 7 bases. Germline CDR1 and CDR2: MNHEY and SVGEGT. Trimming at V came to 0 bases and at J to 0 bases, leaving 14 bases not matched to a gene. The CDR3 extends over 20 amino acids. In DNA form, the CDR3 reads TGTGCCAGCAGTTACTCGAGTTCGCGGGAGATATCGAGCTCCTACAATGAGCAGTTCTTC. Translation gives CASSYSSSREISSSYNEQFF.

There are a few counts of this clonotype. The chain couples TRBV28 to TRBJ1-2; D ambiguous. The V and J ends lost 6 bases and 4 bases respectively, with 12 bases between them. CDR3 length equals 13 residues. Germline-derived CDR1 and CDR2 are MDHEN and SYDVKM. CDR3 nucleotide sequence: TGTGCCAGCAGACCGCTGGGGAGCTATGGCTACACCTTC. Translating gives CASRPLGSYGYTF.

There are many counts of this clonotype. The chain joins TRBV6-2 or TRBV6-3 to TRBJ2-7; 12 nucleotides agree with TRBD2. The CDR3 is 14 residues long. J lost 2 bases, V lost 5 bases, and 1 base had no gene match. CDR1 and CDR2 (germline): MNHEY, SVGEGT. The CDR3 DNA follows: TGTGCCAGCAGTCGGACTAGCGGGGCCTACGAGCAGTACTTC. Encoded protein: CASSRTSGAYEQYF.

The V and J genes are TRBV5-1 and TRBJ2-5, with a weak D call TRBD2 (5 bases). The germline V gene encodes CDR1 SGHRS and CDR2 YFSETQ. CDR3 length equals 13 residues. The ends were cut back, 4 bases at V and 10 bases at J, with 17 bases in the middle. The CDR3 coding sequence is TGCGCCAGCAGCCAGGACTCACCTCGGGACCAGTACTTC. Residues: CASSQDSPRDQYF.

There are a few counts of this clonotype. J is TRBJ2-7 and V is TRBV5-5; 7 bases are shared with TRBD2. The length of the CDR3 is 15 residues. Germline V gene data show CDR1 as SGHKS and CDR2 as YYEKEE (reference sequence). V lost 4 bases and J lost 5; bases outside the gene matches: 12. CDR3 loop: CASSVHPGTSDEQYF. CDR3 coding DNA: TGTGCCAGCAGCGTCCACCCGGGAACTAGCGACGAGCAGTACTTC.

This clonotype was observed a few times. The chain is built from TRBV20-1 and TRBJ2-1; TRBD2 aligns across 9 bases. V shed 5 bases and J 8 bases; nucleotides not matched to a gene: 13. Looked up from germline, CDR1 is DFQATT and CDR2 is SNEGSKA (reference sequence). This CDR3 contains 15 residues. This CDR3 reads CSAPQVGSGSDEQFF. The CDR3 DNA follows: TGCAGTGCTCCCCAGGTCGGTAGCGGGAGCGATGAGCAGTTCTTC.

The chain combines TRBV11-2 with TRBJ2-3; TRBD2 matches 12 bases. The V segment lost 5 bases and the J segment 7 bases; nucleotides outside the gene matches: 7. Per germline, CDR1 SGHAT and CDR2 FQNNGV. This CDR3 comprises 15 residues. Here the CDR3 DNA reads TGTGCCAGCAGCCCGCTAGCGGGAGGGCCCAATACGCAGTATTTT. Translation gives CASSPLAGGPNTQYF. Together with reference TRBV11-2 and TRBJ2-3, the CDR3 gives the full variable domain: EAGVAQSPRYKIIEKRQSVAFWCNPISGHATLYWYQQILGQGPKLLIQFQNNGVVDDSQLPKDRFSAERLKGVDSTLKIQPAKLEDSAVYLCASSPLAGGPNTQYFGPGTRLTVL.

This clonotype was seen repeatedly, ten times or more. CDR3 protein: CASSQDVNGYTF. The CDR3 nucleotides are TGTGCCAGCAGTCAGGACGTAAATGGCTACACCTTC. J is TRBJ1-2 and V is TRBV6-6; D is unclear. V gave up 5 bases and J gave up 6 bases, with 10 bases separating them. CDR3 length equals 12 residues. The germline gives CDR1 MNHNY, CDR2 SVGAGI (reference sequence).

This clonotype has more than one count but fewer than ten. The rearrangement joins TRBV5-1 to TRBJ2-7; TRBD2 matches at 10 bases. The CDR3 runs 13 residues. CDR1 is SGHRS, CDR2 YFSETQ, per germline. V lost 7 bases and J lost 4; bases outside the gene matches: 5. As DNA, the CDR3 is TGCGCCAGCGGTGGAGCGGGAGGGTACGAGCAGTACTTC. Translating gives CASGGAGGYEQYF.

This clonotype showed up many times. The chain couples TRBV5-6 to TRBJ2-5; TRBD2 aligns across 8 bases. CDR3 length: 14 amino acids. Germline V lookup: CDR1 SGHDT, CDR2 YYEEEE. With 5 bases clipped from V and 3 bases from J, the junction kept 6 bases outside the gene matches. The CDR3 here is CASSFGSGKETQYF. The CDR3 DNA reads TGTGCCAGCAGTTTTGGTAGCGGGAAAGAGACCCAGTACTTC.

This clonotype has more than one count but fewer than ten. The V gene is TRBV7-2, the J gene TRBJ2-3, with a weak D call TRBD2 (6 bases). V lost 1 base to trimming and J lost 6 bases, with 14 bases between them. Germline CDR1 and CDR2: SGHTA and FQGNSA. This CDR3 has 15 residues. CDR3 nucleotide sequence: TGTGCCAGCAGCTTAGTTCAGGCCCGGGGGGATACGCAGTATTTT. Amino acids: CASSLVQARGDTQYF. The full variable domain, its missing parts supplied by reference TRBV7-2 and TRBJ2-3, is GAGVSQSPSNKVTEKGKDVELRCDPISGHTALYWYRQSLGQGLEFLIYFQGNSAPDKSGLPSDRFSAERTGGSVSTLTIQRTQQEDSAVYLCASSLVQARGDTQYFGPGTRLTVL.

The CDR3 DNA sequence: TGCGCCAGTGGGTCATTACCGGAAAGCTCCTACGAGCAGTACTTC. Its protein product is CASGSLPESSYEQYF. V and J are TRBV5-1 and TRBJ2-7; D gene uncertain. Germline V gives CDR1 SGHRS, CDR2 YFSETQ. This CDR3 has 15 residues. Trimming took off 8 bases at V and 0 bases at J, with 18 bases between the two ends.

V gene TRBV9 combines with J gene TRBJ2-7; TRBD2 aligns across 13 bases. Germline CDR1 SGDLS, CDR2 YYNGEE. Trimming took 3 bases from V and 7 from J; bases not matched to a gene: 4. The CDR3 runs to 14 residues. This CDR3 reads CASSGGLAGLEQYF. The CDR3 nucleotides are TGTGCCAGCAGCGGGGGACTAGCGGGACTGGAGCAGTACTTC.

This clonotype was detected only once. V gene TRBV7-9 combines with J gene TRBJ2-1; possible D gene TRBD2, 6 bases. Trimming took off 3 bases at V and 10 bases at J, with 10 bases between the two ends. Germline CDR1 SEHNR, CDR2 FQNEAQ (reference sequence). This CDR3 region has 12 residues. CDR3 sequence reads: CASSFTDYEQFF. The DNA of the CDR3 is TGTGCCAGCAGCTTTACGGACTACGAGCAGTTCTTC.